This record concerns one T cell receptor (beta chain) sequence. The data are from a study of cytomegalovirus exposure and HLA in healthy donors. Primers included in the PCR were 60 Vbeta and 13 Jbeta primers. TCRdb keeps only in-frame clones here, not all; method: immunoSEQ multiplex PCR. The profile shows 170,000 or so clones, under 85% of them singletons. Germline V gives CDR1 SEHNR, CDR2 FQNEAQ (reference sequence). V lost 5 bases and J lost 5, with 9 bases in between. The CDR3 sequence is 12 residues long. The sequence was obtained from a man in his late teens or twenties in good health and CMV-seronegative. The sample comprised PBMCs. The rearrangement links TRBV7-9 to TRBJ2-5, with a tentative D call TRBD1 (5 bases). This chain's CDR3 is CASSRQQETQYF. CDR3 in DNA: TGTGCCAGCAGCAGACAGCAGGAGACCCAGTACTTC.